The 32 T cell receptor beta chains listed next were all sequenced from one sample in a study of Ad26.COV2.S vaccination and SARS-CoV-2 variants. Treatment in this sample: roughly 18 received Ad26.COV2.S at low or high dose, single or two shots; several received placebo; per-sample allocation not given. Sampling happened 63 days after the first vaccine or placebo injection. Only in-frame clones appear in the TCRdb table, and some are missing; sequencing was by immunoSEQ multiplex PCR. The table records hundreds of thousands of clones, around 89% of them present only once. This specimen was peripheral blood, taken in a trial of Ad26.COV2.S vaccine versus placebo. Source of these receptors: a person aged 18-60 years who received the Ad26.COV2.S COVID-19 vaccine or a placebo.

The table lists this clone with a few counts. The chain recombines TRBV19 with TRBJ1-5; 7 nucleotides match TRBD1. Germline V gene lookup returns CDR1 LNHDA and CDR2 SQIVND (reference sequence). The V and J ends lost 3 bases and 0 bases, in that order; junction bases with no gene match: 2. CDR3 length equals 15 residues. The CDR3 region has the DNA TGTGCCAGTAGTATCACAGGGGTTAGCAATCAGCCCCAGCATTTT. As protein: CASSITGVSNQPQHF. Drawing the rest from reference TRBV19 and TRBJ1-5, the complete variable domain is DGGITQSPKYLFRKEGQNVTLSCEQNLNHDAMYWYRQDPGQGLRLIYYSQIVNDFQKGDIAEGYSVSREKKESFPLTVTSAQKNPTAFYLCASSITGVSNQPQHFGDGTRLSIL.

This clone was detected only once. The CDR3 spells CASSLQGGTDTQYF. The DNA of the CDR3 is TGTGCCAGCAGCTTACAGGGAGGGACAGATACGCAGTATTTT. V and J are TRBV7-8 and TRBJ2-3; 7 nucleotides match TRBD2. Germline V lookup: CDR1 SGHVS, CDR2 FQNEAQ. Losses at the gene ends were 2 bases for V and 3 bases for J; bases not matched to a gene: 2. The CDR3 is 14 residues long.

The rearrangement joins TRBV7-2 to TRBJ2-7, with 11 bases that match TRBD2. The germline gives CDR1 SGHTA, CDR2 FQGNSA. This CDR3 comprises 14 residues. The ends lost 5 bases at V and 6 bases at J; junction bases unmatched: 6. CDR3 nucleotide sequence: TGTGCCAGCAGCACCTCGACTAGCGGGGCCGAGCAGTACTTC. This encodes CASSTSTSGAEQYF.

The chain joins TRBV9 to TRBJ1-6; D gene uncertain. The germline gives CDR1 SGDLS, CDR2 YYNGEE. V dropped 1 base and J dropped 6 bases, with 5 bases sitting between them. CDR3 length: 13 residues. CDR3 residues: CASSVRGNSPLHF. DNA of the CDR3: TGTGCCAGCAGCGTACGGGGTAATTCACCCCTCCACTTT.

This clone was counted between two and nine times. The rearrangement uses TRBV4-1 and TRBJ1-2; unclear D gene. The V end lost 1 base, the J end lost 4 bases, and 13 bases lay between the germline ends. This CDR3 is 15 amino acids long. Germline V gives CDR1 MGHRA, CDR2 YSYEKL. The CDR3 nucleotides are TGCGCCAGCAGCCAAGTCGGTGCGGAGGCCTATGGCTACACCTTC. It encodes CASSQVGAEAYGYTF.

The V call is TRBV7-3, the J call TRBJ2-5; 8 bases match TRBD1. The germline gives CDR1 SGHTA, CDR2 FQGTGA. Trimming removed 5 bases from V and 5 bases from J; junction bases left unmatched: 7. The length of the CDR3 is 14 residues. For the CDR3, the DNA is TGTGCCAGCAGCCCAGGGGGCTACGGCGAGACCCAGTACTTC. Encoded protein: CASSPGGYGETQYF.

This chain links TRBV19 with TRBJ1-1, with 7 bases matching TRBD1. The germline V gene encodes CDR1 LNHDA and CDR2 SQIVND (reference sequence). The CDR3 has 13 amino acids. Losses at the gene ends were 2 bases for V and 3 bases for J; bases not matched to a gene: 0. Here the CDR3 reads CASSITGDTEAFF. In nucleotides, the CDR3 is TGTGCCAGTAGTATAACAGGGGACACTGAAGCTTTCTTT.

This clone appeared once. This chain links TRBV5-1 with TRBJ2-5; 9 bases are shared with TRBD1. The V gene end was trimmed by 0 bases and the J gene end by 4 bases; junction bases not matched to a gene: 1. Germline lookup yields CDR1 SGHRS and CDR2 YFSETQ. The CDR3 contains 14 residues. The CDR3 region has the DNA TGCGCCAGCAGCTTGGGGGACAGGGCAGAGACCCAGTACTTC. Translation gives CASSLGDRAETQYF. Combining the CDR3 with reference TRBV5-1 and TRBJ2-5 gives the whole variable domain KAGVTQTPRYLIKTRGQQVTLSCSPISGHRSVSWYQQTPGQGLQFLFEYFSETQRNKGNFPGRFSGRQFSNSRSEMNVSTLELGDSALYLCASSLGDRAETQYFGPGTRLLVL.

The V gene is TRBV28, the J gene TRBJ2-5; TRBD1 might be the D (6 bases). The CDR3 is 17 amino acids. The V end was cut by 6 bases, the J end by 0 bases, with 20 bases between. Germline CDR1 is MDHEN and CDR2 is SYDVKM. In DNA form, the CDR3 reads TGTGCCAGCAGCTTGTTAAGCGGCCGGGACAACCAAGAGACCCAGTACTTC. Translation: CASSLLSGRDNQETQYF.

The chain joins TRBV27 to TRBJ2-5; 7 nucleotides agree with TRBD2. V was clipped by 6 bases and J by 3 bases; unmatched bases: 19. The CDR3 is 18 residues long. Germline V CDR1 and CDR2: MNHEY, SMNVEV (reference sequence). In nucleotides, the CDR3 is TGTGCCAGCAGCCCTAAATTCCAAGCGGGGACGGTTAAAGAGACCCAGTACTTC. Encoded protein: CASSPKFQAGTVKETQYF.

The chain joins TRBV2 to TRBJ1-5; D remains ambiguous. CDR1 is SNHLY and CDR2 is FYNNEI in the germline V gene. The CDR3 totals 13 residues. V dropped 2 bases and J dropped 4 bases, with 6 bases sitting between them. As DNA, the CDR3 is TGTGCCAGCAGTGAACCCGGGAATCAGCCCCAGCATTTT. Translating gives CASSEPGNQPQHF.

This chain links TRBV11-1 with TRBJ2-3; D gene uncertain. The germline V and J ends were trimmed by 2 bases and 5 bases, with 14 bases remaining between them. Germline lookup yields CDR1 SGHAT and CDR2 FQDESV (reference sequence). The CDR3 loop spans 15 amino acids. This CDR3 is CASSLRRAQQDTQYF. The CDR3 DNA sequence: TGTGCCAGCAGCTTACGCCGGGCTCAACAAGATACGCAGTATTTT. Drawing the rest from reference TRBV11-1 and TRBJ2-3, the complete variable domain is EAEVAQSPRYKITEKSQAVAFWCDPISGHATLYWYRQILGQGPELLVQFQDESVVDDSQLPKDRFSAERLKGVDSTLKIQPAELGDSAMYLCASSLRRAQQDTQYFGPGTRLTVL.

The rearrangement joins TRBV5-1 to TRBJ2-7; TRBD2 matches 13 bases. Germline V lookup: CDR1 SGHRS, CDR2 YFSETQ. This CDR3 spans 18 amino acids. V lost 4 bases, J lost 0 bases, and 10 bases stayed unmatched. CDR3 in DNA: TGCGCCAGCAGCCCCAGGACTAGCGGGGGCCTGGACTCCTACGAGCAGTACTTC. Protein product: CASSPRTSGGLDSYEQYF.

The chain joins TRBV4-1 to TRBJ2-1; TRBD2 might be the D (5 bases). The CDR3 covers 13 residues. Germline values: CDR1 MGHRA, CDR2 YSYEKL. V lost 8 bases and J 3 bases, leaving 11 bases between the germline ends. The CDR3 region has the DNA TGCGCCAGCCTTGGCCGGGGCTACAATGAGCAGTTCTTC. This encodes CASLGRGYNEQFF.

The CDR3 nucleotides read TGTGCCAGCAGCGTAGCAGGGGAACCCTACGAGCAGTACTTC. Encoded protein: CASSVAGEPYEQYF. V and J are TRBV9 and TRBJ2-7; the D gene is possibly TRBD1 (6 bases). The CDR3 length is 14 residues. Trimming took 0 bases from V and 2 from J, leaving 9 bases between them. CDR1 is SGDLS, CDR2 YYNGEE, per germline.

The rearrangement uses TRBV7-2 and TRBJ2-5, with D possibly TRBD2 on 5 matching bases. Trimming removed 7 bases at V and 5 bases at J, with 20 bases between. The CDR3 is made up of 15 amino acids. Looked up from germline, CDR1 is SGHTA and CDR2 is FQGNSA. The CDR3 region is CASTKNSGIAETQYF. CDR3 coding DNA: TGTGCCAGCACCAAAAACTCCGGGATCGCGGAGACCCAGTACTTC.

The chain has TRBV7-9 and TRBJ2-1; 9 bases are a match to TRBD2. This CDR3 spans 17 amino acids. Losses at the gene ends were 5 bases for V and 0 bases for J; bases not matched to a gene: 8. Per the germline V gene, CDR1 is SEHNR and CDR2 is FQNEAQ (reference sequence). This chain's CDR3 is CASSTPTSGHSYNEQFF. CDR3 bases: TGTGCCAGCAGCACACCGACTAGCGGCCACTCCTACAATGAGCAGTTCTTC.

J is TRBJ1-6 and V is TRBV3-1 (or the pseudogene TRBV3-2); D possibly corresponds to TRBD1 (6 bases). V was pared by 0 bases and J by 6 bases, with 9 bases between. Germline lookup yields CDR1 LGHDT and CDR2 YNNKEL (reference sequence). The CDR3 contains 15 residues. The CDR3 DNA follows: TGTGCCAGCAGCCAAGAACAGGGAACTAATTCACCCCTCCACTTT. Encoded protein: CASSQEQGTNSPLHF.

The chain has TRBV19 and TRBJ2-2; D is unresolved. The CDR3 is 15 amino acids. The V end lost 4 bases, the J end lost 1 base, and 10 bases lay between the germline ends. Per the germline V gene, CDR1 is LNHDA and CDR2 is SQIVND (reference sequence). The DNA for the CDR3 is TGTGCCAGTAGTACGGGCCGGCTGAACACCGGGGAGCTGTTTTTT. Translated, it gives CASSTGRLNTGELFF.

The chain combines TRBV28 with TRBJ2-5; 9 bases are a match to TRBD2. This CDR3 has 16 amino acids. Germline V CDR1 and CDR2: MDHEN, SYDVKM. V gave up 6 bases and J gave up 5 bases; unmatched junction bases: 13. CDR3 bases: TGTGCCAGCAGACAGAGACCTGCGGGAGGGACTGAGACCCAGTACTTC. It translates to CASRQRPAGGTETQYF.

The V call is TRBV7-2, the J call TRBJ2-5; 9 bases match TRBD1. Per germline, CDR1 SGHTA and CDR2 FQGNSA. V gave up 5 bases and J gave up 3 bases; unmatched junction bases: 4. The CDR3 contains 14 residues. The CDR3 reads CASSPWTGEETQYF. In nucleotides, the CDR3 is TGTGCCAGCAGCCCCTGGACAGGGGAAGAGACCCAGTACTTC.

The chain couples TRBV2 to TRBJ1-1; no clear D gene. Trimming took 6 bases from V and 0 from J, leaving 8 bases between them. There are 13 residues in the CDR3. Per the germline V gene, CDR1 is SNHLY and CDR2 is FYNNEI. The CDR3 coding sequence is TGTGCCAGCAGGATACTTATGAACACTGAAGCTTTCTTT. It codes for CASRILMNTEAFF.

The V call is TRBV30, the J call TRBJ2-5; perhaps D is TRBD1 or TRBD2 (6 bases each). This CDR3 is 15 amino acids long. Germline V lookup: CDR1 GTSNPN, CDR2 SVGIG (reference sequence). Trimming stripped 5 bases from V and 2 bases from J, with 18 bases between. The CDR3, as DNA: TGTGCCTGGGGTCTCAAAGGGGGGCAGCAAGAGACCCAGTACTTC. This codes for CAWGLKGGQQETQYF.

The V and J genes are TRBV10-1 and TRBJ2-5; 8 nucleotides agree with TRBD1. The CDR3 covers 14 residues. Germline values: CDR1 WNHNN, CDR2 SYGVQD (reference sequence). The ends lost 6 bases at V and 4 bases at J; junction bases unmatched: 7. CDR3 sequence reads: CASSDSGGGETQYF. The CDR3 DNA reads as TGCGCCAGCAGCGATTCAGGGGGCGGAGAGACCCAGTACTTC.

In DNA form, the CDR3 reads TGTGCCAGCAGCTTAGCGTTCGGCGGGGATACAGATACGCAGTATTTT. Residues: CASSLAFGGDTDTQYF. The gene calls are TRBV11-3 and TRBJ2-3; TRBD2 is a possible D gene (6 bases). Germline V CDR1 and CDR2: SGHNT, YENEEA. Trimming pared 1 base from V and 3 bases from J, leaving 14 bases between. The CDR3 runs to 16 residues.

The V call is TRBV30, the J call TRBJ2-1, with 7 bases fitting TRBD1. This CDR3 region has 14 residues. J gave up 8 bases and V 5 bases, and 12 bases lay outside the gene matches. The germline V gene encodes CDR1 GTSNPN and CDR2 SVGIG (reference sequence). CDR3 in amino acids: CAWGEPETGHEQFF. The CDR3 nucleotides are TGTGCCTGGGGAGAGCCAGAGACAGGGCATGAGCAGTTCTTC.

This rearrangement joins TRBV19 to TRBJ2-2; a possible D gene is TRBD1 (5 bases). V shed 11 bases and J shed 5 bases, with 12 bases lying between them. This CDR3 is 12 amino acids long. Germline CDR1 reads LNHDA; CDR2 reads SQIVND (reference sequence). As DNA, the CDR3 is TGTGCCTGCAGGGCTCGGACCGGGGAGCTGTTTTTT. It codes for CACRARTGELFF. Based on the CDR3 plus reference TRBV19 and TRBJ2-2, the full variable domain is DGGITQSPKYLFRKEGQNVTLSCEQNLNHDAMYWYRQDPGQGLRLIYYSQIVNDFQKGDIAEGYSVSREKKESFPLTVTSAQKNPTAFYLCACRARTGELFFGEGSRLTVL.

The chain is built from TRBV5-1 and TRBJ1-1; tentative D call: TRBD1 (5 bases). Germline V CDR1 and CDR2: SGHRS, YFSETQ. V lost 5 bases and J 3 bases, leaving 17 bases between the germline ends. The CDR3 contains 15 residues. The CDR3 is CASSSSGPADTEAFF. In DNA, the CDR3 is TGCGCCAGCAGTTCCTCGGGACCGGCGGACACTGAAGCTTTCTTT.

J is TRBJ2-7 and V is TRBV5-1; 7 positions agree with TRBD2. CDR1 is SGHRS and CDR2 is YFSETQ in the germline V gene. The CDR3 runs to 15 residues. Trimming removed 1 base from V and 2 bases from J; junction bases left unmatched: 6. CDR3: CASSLYGGGPYEQYF. CDR3 DNA sequence: TGCGCCAGCAGCTTGTATGGGGGAGGGCCCTACGAGCAGTACTTC.

The chain recombines TRBV27 with TRBJ1-2, with 8 bases lining up with TRBD1. Germline loops: CDR1 MNHEY, CDR2 SMNVEV (reference sequence). This CDR3 contains 15 residues. J gave up 2 bases and V 5 bases, and 7 bases lay outside the gene matches. The CDR3 here is CASSPRTGTNYGYTF. The CDR3 bases are TGTGCCAGCAGTCCGCGGACAGGGACCAACTATGGCTACACCTTC.

This chain uses TRBV27 with TRBJ2-1; D is unresolved. CDR3 length: 17 residues. The V and J ends lost 4 bases and 0 bases respectively, with 16 bases between them. Germline V gene lookup returns CDR1 MNHEY and CDR2 SMNVEV (reference sequence). Written as DNA, the CDR3 is TGTGCCAGCAGTTCCCTTTTCAGCGCTTCCTCCTACAATGAGCAGTTCTTC. Protein product: CASSSLFSASSYNEQFF.

The J gene is TRBJ1-6, the V gene TRBV30; D not certain. This CDR3 spans 13 amino acids. V was pared by 3 bases and J by 4 bases, with 7 bases between. The germline V gene has CDR1 GTSNPN and CDR2 SVGIG (reference sequence). As DNA, the CDR3 is TGTGCCTGGAGCCAGGATTATAATTCACCCCTCCACTTT. It translates to CAWSQDYNSPLHF. Filled out from reference TRBV30 and TRBJ1-6, the complete variable domain reads SQTIHQWPATLVQPVGSPLSLECTVEGTSNPNLYWYRQAAGRGLQLLFYSVGIGQISSEVPQNLSASRPQDRQFILSSKKLLLSDSGFYLCAWSQDYNSPLHFGNGTRLTVT.